A single T cell receptor (beta chain) is shown here with its context. Its matching antigen is unknown. The V and J ends lost 2 bases and 0 bases respectively, with 13 bases between them. Germline V lookup: CDR1 MGHRA, CDR2 YSYEKL. This CDR3 has 16 amino acids. The sample is drawn from a study of T cells in Graves' hyperthyroidism and ophthalmopathy. Points from the study as a whole: The majority of expanded thyroid clonotypes above 0.001 also appeared in blood.

The TCR beta CDR3 regions underwent amplification using RNA transcripts as the source. A first-round RT-PCR of the TCR CDR3 used the HTBI primer set. TCRdb fed the multiplex PCR reads into MiXCR, producing one record per CDR3 protein. Of hundreds of thousands of distinct CDR3 sequences in the sample, 15% were seen once. The chain employs TRBV4-1 and TRBJ1-2; no definite D call. Sequencing was carried out using blood. This receptor was identified in a woman in her thirties with Graves' hyperthyroidism. The CDR3 DNA sequence: TGCGCCAGCAGCCAAATATCAAGGAACGCTAACTATGGCTACACCTTC. Protein sequence: CASSQISRNANYGYTF.